This TCR beta chain was observed in a study of cytomegalovirus exposure and HLA in healthy donors. Regarding the study as a whole: A later analysis reported that several of the most significant clusters appeared to be linked to common viral pathogens, among them Epstein-Barr virus. Three chains linked to CMV were shown in vitro to be specific for CMV antigens. Researchers reported in a later analysis that a missense DCLRE1C variant was tied to TCR beta V- and J-gene trimming.

A multiplex PCR was run with 60 Vbeta primers and 13 Jbeta primers. Using immunoSEQ multiplex PCR, the repertoire was profiled, and TCRdb retains in-frame clones only, with some absent. The sample contains about 170,000 clones, 78% of which appear only once. Note on this clone: Its cognate antigen is unknown.

The sequenced sample was PBMCs. The TCR originated in a woman between 45 and 65 years old in good health and CMV-seropositive.

Written as DNA, the CDR3 is TGTGCCAGCAGCCTAGGGGCGCAGAATTCACCCCTCCACTTT. Translated, it gives CASSLGAQNSPLHF. The chain joins TRBV7-9 to TRBJ1-6, with a possible D match to TRBD1 (5 bases). Trimming left V 5 bases short and J 7 bases short, with 12 bases between. CDR1 and CDR2 (germline): SEHNR, FQNEAQ (reference sequence). The CDR3 is 14 residues long.